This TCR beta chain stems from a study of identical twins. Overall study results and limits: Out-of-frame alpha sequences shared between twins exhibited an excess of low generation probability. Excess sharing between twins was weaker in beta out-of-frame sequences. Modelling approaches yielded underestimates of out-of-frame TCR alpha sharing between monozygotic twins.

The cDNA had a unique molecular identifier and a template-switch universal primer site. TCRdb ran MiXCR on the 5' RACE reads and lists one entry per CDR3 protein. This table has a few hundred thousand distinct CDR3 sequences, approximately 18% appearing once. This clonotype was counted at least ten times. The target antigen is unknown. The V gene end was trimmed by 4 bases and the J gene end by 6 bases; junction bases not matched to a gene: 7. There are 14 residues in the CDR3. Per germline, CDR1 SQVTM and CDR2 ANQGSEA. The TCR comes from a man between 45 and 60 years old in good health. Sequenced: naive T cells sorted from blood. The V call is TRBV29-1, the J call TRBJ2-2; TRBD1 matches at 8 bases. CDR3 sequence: CSVGSGTGPGELFF. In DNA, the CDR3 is TGCAGCGTTGGATCCGGGACAGGTCCCGGGGAGCTGTTTTTT.